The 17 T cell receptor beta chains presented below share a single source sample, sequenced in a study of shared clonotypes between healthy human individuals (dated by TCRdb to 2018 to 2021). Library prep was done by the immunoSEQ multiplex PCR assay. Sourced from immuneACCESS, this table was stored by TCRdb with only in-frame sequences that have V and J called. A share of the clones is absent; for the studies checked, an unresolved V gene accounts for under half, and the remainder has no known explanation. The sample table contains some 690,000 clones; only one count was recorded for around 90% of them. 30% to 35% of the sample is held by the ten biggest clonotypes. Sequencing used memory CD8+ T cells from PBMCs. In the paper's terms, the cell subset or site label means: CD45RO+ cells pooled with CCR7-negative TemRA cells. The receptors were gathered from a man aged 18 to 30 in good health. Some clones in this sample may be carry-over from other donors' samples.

CDR3 DNA sequence: TGTGCCAGCAGCTTACCACGAGGGTTTCACAATGAGCAGTTCTTC. The encoded protein is CASSLPRGFHNEQFF. This chain uses TRBV7-2 with TRBJ2-1, with TRBD2 as a possible D gene (5 bases). Per germline, CDR1 SGHTA and CDR2 FQGNSA. V was cut by 2 bases and J by 5 bases, with 13 bases left in between. The CDR3 is made up of 15 amino acids.

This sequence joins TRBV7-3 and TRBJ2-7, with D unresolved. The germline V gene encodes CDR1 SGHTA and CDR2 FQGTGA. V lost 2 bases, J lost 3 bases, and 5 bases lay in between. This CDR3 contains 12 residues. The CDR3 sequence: CASSLEFYEQYF. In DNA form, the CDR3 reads TGTGCCAGCAGCTTAGAGTTCTACGAGCAGTACTTC.

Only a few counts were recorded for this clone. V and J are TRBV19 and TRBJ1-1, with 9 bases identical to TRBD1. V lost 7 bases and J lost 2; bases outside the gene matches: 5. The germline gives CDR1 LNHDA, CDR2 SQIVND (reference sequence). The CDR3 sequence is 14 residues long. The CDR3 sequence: CASTQDRGNTEAFF. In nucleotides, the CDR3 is TGTGCCAGTACCCAGGACAGGGGAAACACTGAAGCTTTCTTT.

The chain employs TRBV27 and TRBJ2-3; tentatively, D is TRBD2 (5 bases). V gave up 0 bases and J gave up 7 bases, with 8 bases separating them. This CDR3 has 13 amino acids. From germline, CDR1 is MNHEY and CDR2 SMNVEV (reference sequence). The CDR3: CASSLSEGNTQYF. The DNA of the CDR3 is TGTGCCAGCAGTTTATCAGAGGGCAATACGCAGTATTTT.

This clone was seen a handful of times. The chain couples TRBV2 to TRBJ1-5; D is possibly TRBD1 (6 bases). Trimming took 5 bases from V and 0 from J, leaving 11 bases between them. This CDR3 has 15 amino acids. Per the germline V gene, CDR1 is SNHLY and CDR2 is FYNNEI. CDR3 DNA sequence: TGTGCCAGCAGTCTAGACAGGTTTAGCAATCAGCCCCAGCATTTT. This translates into CASSLDRFSNQPQHF.

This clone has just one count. CDR3 sequence reads: CAVGWGTSGNSGLSDTQYF. The CDR3 region has the DNA TGTGCCGTCGGCTGGGGGACTAGCGGGAATTCTGGGTTATCAGATACGCAGTATTTT. The V gene is TRBV7-9, the J gene TRBJ2-3; 13 positions agree with TRBD2. Germline V gene sequence: CDR1 SEHNR, CDR2 FQNEAQ (reference sequence). The J segment lost 4 bases and the V segment lost 11 bases, leaving 21 bases of the junction unmatched. The CDR3 extends over 19 amino acids.

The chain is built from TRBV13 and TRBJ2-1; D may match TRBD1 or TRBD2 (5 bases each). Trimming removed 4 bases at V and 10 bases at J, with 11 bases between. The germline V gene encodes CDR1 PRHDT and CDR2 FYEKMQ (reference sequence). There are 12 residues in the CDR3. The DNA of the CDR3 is TGTGCCAGCAGCTCCAGGGACCGAGAGCAGTTCTTC. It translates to CASSSRDREQFF.

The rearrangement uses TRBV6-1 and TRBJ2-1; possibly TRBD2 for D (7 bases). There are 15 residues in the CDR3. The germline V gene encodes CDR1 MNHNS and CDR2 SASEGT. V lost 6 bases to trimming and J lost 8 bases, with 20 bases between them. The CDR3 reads CASSSRSGTLHEQFF. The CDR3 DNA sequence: TGTGCCAGCAGCTCAAGGAGCGGGACATTGCATGAGCAGTTCTTC.

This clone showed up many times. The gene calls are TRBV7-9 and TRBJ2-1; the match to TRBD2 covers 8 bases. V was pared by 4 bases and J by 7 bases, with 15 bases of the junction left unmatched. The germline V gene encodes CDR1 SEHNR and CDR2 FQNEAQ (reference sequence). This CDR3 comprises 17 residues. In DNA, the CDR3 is TGTGCCAGCAGCTCAGGTGAGACGGGACTAGTGGCAAATGAGCAGTTCTTC. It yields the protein CASSSGETGLVANEQFF.

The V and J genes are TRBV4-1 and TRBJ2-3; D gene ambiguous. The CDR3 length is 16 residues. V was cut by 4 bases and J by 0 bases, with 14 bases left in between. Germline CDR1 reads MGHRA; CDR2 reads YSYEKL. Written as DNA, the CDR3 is TGCGCCAGCAGCCCAGGCCCAAGCCCTAGCACAGATACGCAGTATTTT. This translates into CASSPGPSPSTDTQYF.

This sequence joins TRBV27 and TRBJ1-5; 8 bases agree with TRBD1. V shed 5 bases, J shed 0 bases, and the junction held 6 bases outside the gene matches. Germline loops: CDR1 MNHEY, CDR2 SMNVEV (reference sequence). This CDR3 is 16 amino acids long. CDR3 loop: CASSLGTGYSNQPQHF. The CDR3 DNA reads TGTGCCAGCAGTCTCGGGACAGGATATAGCAATCAGCCCCAGCATTTT.

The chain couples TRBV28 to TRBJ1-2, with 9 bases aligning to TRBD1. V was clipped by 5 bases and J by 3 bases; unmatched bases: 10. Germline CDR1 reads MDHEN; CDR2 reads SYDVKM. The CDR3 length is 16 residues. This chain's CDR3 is CASSAGTDRGYYGYTF. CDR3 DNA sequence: TGTGCCAGCAGTGCCGGTACGGACAGGGGATACTATGGCTACACCTTC.

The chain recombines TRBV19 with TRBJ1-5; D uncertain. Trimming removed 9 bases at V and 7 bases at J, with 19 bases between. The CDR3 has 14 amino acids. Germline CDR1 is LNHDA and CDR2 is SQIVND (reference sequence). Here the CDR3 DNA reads TGTGCCAGGTGCTTCATGTCGGGGTGCCAGCCCCAGCATTTT. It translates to CARCFMSGCQPQHF.

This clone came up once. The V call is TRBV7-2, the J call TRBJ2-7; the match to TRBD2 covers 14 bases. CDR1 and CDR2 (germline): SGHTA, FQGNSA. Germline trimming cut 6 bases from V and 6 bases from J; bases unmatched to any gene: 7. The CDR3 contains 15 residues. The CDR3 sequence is CASRGLAGVWSEQYF. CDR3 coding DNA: TGTGCCAGCAGGGGACTAGCGGGAGTATGGAGCGAGCAGTACTTC. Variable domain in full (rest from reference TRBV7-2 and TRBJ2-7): GAGVSQSPSNKVTEKGKDVELRCDPISGHTALYWYRQSLGQGLEFLIYFQGNSAPDKSGLPSDRFSAERTGGSVSTLTIQRTQQEDSAVYLCASRGLAGVWSEQYFGPGTRLTVT.

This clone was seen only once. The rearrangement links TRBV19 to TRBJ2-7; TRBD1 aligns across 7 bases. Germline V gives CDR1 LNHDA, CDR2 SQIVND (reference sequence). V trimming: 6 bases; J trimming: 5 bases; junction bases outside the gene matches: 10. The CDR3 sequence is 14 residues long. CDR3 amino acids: CASRTNRGVNEQYF. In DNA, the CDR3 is TGTGCCAGTAGAACAAACAGGGGTGTCAACGAGCAGTACTTC.

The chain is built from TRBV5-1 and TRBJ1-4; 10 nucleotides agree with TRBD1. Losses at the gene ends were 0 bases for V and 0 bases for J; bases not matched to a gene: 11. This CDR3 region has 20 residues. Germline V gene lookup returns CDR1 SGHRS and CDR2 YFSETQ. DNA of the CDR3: TGCGCCAGCAGCTTGGTACAGGGACAGGGGAGGATCCCAACTAATGAAAAACTGTTTTTT. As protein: CASSLVQGQGRIPTNEKLFF.

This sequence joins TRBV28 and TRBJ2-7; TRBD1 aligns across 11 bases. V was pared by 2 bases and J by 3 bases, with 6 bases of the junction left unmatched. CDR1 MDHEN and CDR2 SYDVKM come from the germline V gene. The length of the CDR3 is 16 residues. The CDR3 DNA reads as TGTGCCAGCAGTTTACCAGGGACAGGGGGGAACTACGAGCAGTACTTC. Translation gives CASSLPGTGGNYEQYF.